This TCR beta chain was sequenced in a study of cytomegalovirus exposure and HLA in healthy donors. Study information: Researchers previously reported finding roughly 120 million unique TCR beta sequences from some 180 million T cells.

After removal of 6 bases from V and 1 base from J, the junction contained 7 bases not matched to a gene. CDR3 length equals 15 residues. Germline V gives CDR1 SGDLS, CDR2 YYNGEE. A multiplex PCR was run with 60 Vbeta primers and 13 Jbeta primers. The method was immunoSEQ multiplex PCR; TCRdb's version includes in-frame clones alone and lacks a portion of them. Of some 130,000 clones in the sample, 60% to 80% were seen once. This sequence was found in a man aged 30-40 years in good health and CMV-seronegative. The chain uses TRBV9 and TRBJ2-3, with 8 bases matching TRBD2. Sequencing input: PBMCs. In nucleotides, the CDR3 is TGTGCCAGCACCCTTAGCGGGACGCGCACAGATACGCAGTATTTT. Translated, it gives CASTLSGTRTDTQYF.